Each of the 21 T cell receptor beta chains below was sequenced from the same sample in a study of blood T cell repertoires in COVID-19. Here immunoSEQ multiplex PCR was the method, and the copy in TCRdb shows in-frame clones only, minus some. The profile shows 240,000 or so clones, roughly four fifths of them singletons. Sequencing input: peripheral blood. These receptors were obtained from a woman of 80 years or more with acute or convalescent COVID-19.

This sequence joins TRBV2 and TRBJ2-7; 7 bases map to TRBD2. Trimming took 6 bases from V and 3 from J; bases not matched to a gene: 5. This CDR3 spans 13 amino acids. Germline loops: CDR1 SNHLY, CDR2 FYNNEI. Here the CDR3 reads CASRAGTIYEQYF. CDR3 DNA: TGTGCCAGCAGGGCCGGGACTATCTACGAGCAGTACTTC.

The chain employs TRBV4-1 and TRBJ2-7, with 8 bases identical to TRBD1. After removal of 2 bases from V and 3 bases from J, the junction contained 6 bases not matched to a gene. This CDR3 region has 15 residues. CDR1 is MGHRA and CDR2 is YSYEKL in the germline V gene. CDR3 bases: TGCGCCAGCAGCCAAACCGGGACAGGTGGCTACGAGCAGTACTTC. This encodes CASSQTGTGGYEQYF.

The J gene is TRBJ1-5, the V gene TRBV7-2; 7 bases map to TRBD1. Germline V gene data show CDR1 as SGHTA and CDR2 as FQGNSA. Unmatched junction bases numbered 8, after V lost 1 base and J lost 8 bases. The CDR3 loop spans 15 amino acids. The CDR3 sequence is CASSLGRQGWEPQHF. The CDR3 DNA follows: TGTGCCAGCAGCTTAGGCCGACAGGGTTGGGAGCCCCAGCATTTT.

V usage is TRBV19 and J usage is TRBJ1-5; D unresolved. Germline V lookup: CDR1 LNHDA, CDR2 SQIVND (reference sequence). The CDR3 length is 13 residues. V lost 3 bases and J 6 bases, leaving 9 bases between the germline ends. The CDR3 loop is CASSISRGQPQHF. CDR3 sequence (DNA): TGTGCCAGTAGTATTAGTCGGGGTCAGCCCCAGCATTTT.

V usage is TRBV7-9 and J usage is TRBJ2-1; unclear D gene. This CDR3 comprises 12 residues. Trimming cost V 5 bases and J 8 bases, with 10 bases left between them. CDR1 and CDR2 from the germline V gene are SEHNR and FQNEAQ (reference sequence). CDR3 DNA: TGTGCCAGCAGCCTGGTGAGCGATGAGCAGTTCTTC. This sequence encodes CASSLVSDEQFF. Full variable domain (rest looked up from reference TRBV7-9 and TRBJ2-1): DTGVSQNPRHKITKRGQNVTFRCDPISEHNRLYWYRQTLGQGPEFLTYFQNEAQLEKSRLLSDRFSAERPKGSFSTLEIQRTEQGDSAMYLCASSLVSDEQFFGPGTRLTVL.

The sample holds a few counts of this clone. The chain joins TRBV2 to TRBJ1-4; TRBD1 aligns across 10 bases. The CDR3 has 13 residues. Germline V gene lookup returns CDR1 SNHLY and CDR2 FYNNEI. Trimming removed 6 bases from V and 12 bases from J; junction bases left unmatched: 7. CDR3 amino acids: CASRNRDRGELFF. As DNA, the CDR3 is TGTGCCAGCAGAAACAGGGACAGGGGAGAACTGTTTTTT.

Turning to this clone: This CDR3 is also generated by other DNA sequences in the sample. The chain combines TRBV11-3 with TRBJ1-1; D gene unclear. Germline-derived CDR1 and CDR2 are SGHNT and YENEEA. The germline V and J ends were trimmed by 1 base and 2 bases, with 8 bases remaining between them. The CDR3 spans 14 residues. CDR3 loop: CASSLGGGNTEAFF. Here the CDR3 DNA reads TGTGCCAGCAGCTTAGGAGGCGGTAACACTGAAGCTTTCTTT.

The chain employs TRBV5-4 and TRBJ2-5; D is possibly TRBD2 (7 bases). The CDR3 length is 14 residues. Germline V gene data show CDR1 as SGHNT and CDR2 as YYREEE (reference sequence). With 2 bases removed from V and 2 bases from J, the gap between germline ends came to 10 bases. The CDR3 spells CASSFRGAQETQYF. The DNA of the CDR3 is TGTGCCAGCAGCTTTCGGGGGGCTCAAGAGACCCAGTACTTC.

V and J are TRBV18 and TRBJ1-3; a possible D gene is TRBD1 (5 bases). CDR1 and CDR2 (germline): KGHSH, LQKENI. With 1 base removed from V and 0 bases from J, the gap between germline ends came to 13 bases. The CDR3 runs to 17 residues. CDR3 in amino acids: CASSPLDISNSGNTIYF. CDR3 nucleotide sequence: TGTGCCAGCTCACCACTGGACATCTCTAACTCTGGAAACACCATATATTTT.

The rearrangement links TRBV6-2 or TRBV6-3 to TRBJ2-2; D not certain. Germline assignment: CDR1 MNHEY and CDR2 SVGEGT. Trimming took 3 bases from V and 3 from J, leaving 8 bases between them. CDR3 length: 14 residues. The CDR3 reads CASSYEADTGELFF. CDR3 bases: TGTGCCAGCAGTTATGAGGCCGACACCGGGGAGCTGTTTTTT.

The rearrangement joins TRBV9 to TRBJ2-7; perhaps TRBD1 as D (7 bases). Germline lookup yields CDR1 SGDLS and CDR2 YYNGEE. Trimming took 4 bases from V and 3 from J, leaving 14 bases between them. The CDR3 extends over 14 amino acids. The CDR3 DNA reads as TGTGCCAGCAGCAGACAGGGAGGTGACTACGAGCAGTACTTC. Protein: CASSRQGGDYEQYF. The variable domain in full, with the rest retrieved from reference TRBV9 and TRBJ2-7, is DSGVTQTPKHLITATGQRVTLRCSPRSGDLSVYWYQQSLDQGLQFLIQYYNGEERAKGNILERFSAQQFPDLHSELNLSSLELGDSALYFCASSRQGGDYEQYFGPGTRLTVT.

V and J are TRBV5-3 and TRBJ1-5, with D possibly being TRBD1 (6 bases). TRBV5-3 has ORF status, its function being uncertain. The CDR3 consists of 16 residues. Trimming left V 7 bases short and J 3 bases short, with 20 bases between. The CDR3 DNA reads TGTGCCAGACAGCCCTGGGAGGGGGGGCTCAATCAGCCCCAGCATTTT. This encodes CARQPWEGGLNQPQHF.

This rearrangement joins TRBV18 to TRBJ2-1; TRBD1 matches at 10 bases. The CDR3 is 18 amino acids. Trimming at V came to 1 base and at J to 2 bases, leaving 8 bases not matched to a gene. The germline V gene has CDR1 KGHSH and CDR2 LQKENI. This CDR3 is CASSPLVSGTGAYNEQFF. In nucleotides, the CDR3 is TGTGCCAGCTCACCACTAGTCTCCGGGACAGGGGCCTACAATGAGCAGTTCTTC.

The V call is TRBV5-1, the J call TRBJ1-4; D unclear. The germline V gene encodes CDR1 SGHRS and CDR2 YFSETQ. This CDR3 has 15 amino acids. V shed 0 bases and J shed 0 bases, with 6 bases lying between them. CDR3 DNA sequence: TGCGCCAGCAGCTTGGGGGCAGCAACTAATGAAAAACTGTTTTTT. Its protein is CASSLGAATNEKLFF.

This clone is a singleton in its sample. The chain is built from TRBV6-5 and TRBJ2-7; TRBD1 aligns across 8 bases. CDR3 size: 14 residues. With V trimmed by 6 bases and J by 3 bases, 7 bases remained unmatched. Germline CDR1 is MNHEY and CDR2 is SVGAGI. CDR3 region: CASSPGTGLYEQYF. The CDR3 DNA sequence: TGTGCCAGCAGCCCCGGGACAGGCCTCTACGAGCAGTACTTC.

This clone has only a few counts. J is TRBJ2-3 and V is TRBV7-3, with 10 positions matching TRBD2. The CDR3 spans 16 residues. CDR1 is SGHTA and CDR2 is FQGTGA in the germline V gene. V shed 5 bases, J shed 7 bases, and the junction held 12 bases outside the gene matches. CDR3 loop: CASSPRAGGVPYTQYF. In DNA form, the CDR3 reads TGTGCCAGCAGCCCCAGAGCGGGAGGGGTCCCTTATACGCAGTATTTT. Using reference TRBV7-3 and TRBJ2-3 for the parts outside the CDR3, the full variable domain is GAGVSQTPSNKVTEKGKYVELRCDPISGHTALYWYRQSLGQGPEFLIYFQGTGAADDSGLPNDRFFAVRPEGSVSTLKIQRTERGDSAVYLCASSPRAGGVPYTQYFGPGTRLTVL.

This clone has a single count. Other nucleotide sequences from this sample produce the same CDR3. The chain has TRBV7-9 and TRBJ2-2; 15 nucleotides agree with TRBD2. The CDR3 has 18 amino acids. Germline assignment: CDR1 SEHNR and CDR2 FQNEAQ (reference sequence). V lost 3 bases, J lost 1 base, and 3 bases stayed unmatched. In DNA form, the CDR3 reads TGTGCCAGCAGCTTCGGACTAGCGGGGGGGCAGAACACCGGGGAGCTGTTTTTT. This gives the protein CASSFGLAGGQNTGELFF.

This clone appeared once. The J gene is TRBJ1-1, the V gene TRBV6-5, with TRBD1 as a possible D gene (6 bases). CDR1 and CDR2 from the germline V gene are MNHEY and SVGAGI. The V end lost 4 bases, the J end lost 1 base, and 7 bases lay between the germline ends. The CDR3 has 13 amino acids. CDR3 amino acids: CASSLGGNTEAFF. For the CDR3, the DNA is TGTGCCAGCAGTTTAGGGGGGAACACTGAAGCTTTCTTT.

This chain joins TRBV11-2 and TRBJ2-1, with 10 bases identical to TRBD1. The CDR3 loop spans 14 amino acids. From germline, CDR1 is SGHAT and CDR2 FQNNGV. V was clipped by 3 bases and J by 10 bases; unmatched bases: 6. The CDR3 protein is CASSFSGQGMEQFF. DNA of the CDR3: TGTGCCAGCAGCTTTTCGGGACAGGGGATGGAGCAGTTCTTC. Based on the CDR3 plus reference TRBV11-2 and TRBJ2-1, the full variable domain is EAGVAQSPRYKIIEKRQSVAFWCNPISGHATLYWYQQILGQGPKLLIQFQNNGVVDDSQLPKDRFSAERLKGVDSTLKIQPAKLEDSAVYLCASSFSGQGMEQFFGPGTRLTVL.

This chain uses TRBV6-2 or TRBV6-3 with TRBJ1-5, with D possibly matching TRBD1 (5 bases). V was cut by 6 bases and J by 6 bases, with 12 bases left in between. The CDR3 has 13 residues. The germline CDR1 and CDR2 sequences are MNHEY and SVGEGT. The CDR3 nucleotides are TGTGCCAGCAGCCTTCAGGGTCGTCAGCCCCAGCATTTT. This gives the protein CASSLQGRQPQHF.

The chain is built from TRBV5-4 and TRBJ2-5, with 11 bases aligning to TRBD2. This CDR3 has 14 residues. With 0 bases clipped from V and 14 bases from J, the junction kept 9 bases outside the gene matches. Germline loops: CDR1 SGHNT, CDR2 YYREEE (reference sequence). The CDR3 nucleotides are TGTGCCAGCAGCTTGGCCTCGGGACTAGCGGAGTACTACTTC. Translating gives CASSLASGLAEYYF.